This TCR beta chain came from a study of blood T cell repertoires in COVID-19. Study at large: COVID-19 samples, acute and convalescent, were from the United States, Italy and Spain. Sources were T cells, B-cell-depleted T cells, or PBMCs; the material itself was cDNA or gDNA.

This clone was detected a few times. Authors' processing steps: Nucleated cell number was recorded as an estimate derived from reference gene primer amplification. Profiled with immunoSEQ multiplex PCR; TCRdb holds only in-frame clones, not every one. That table supplies the V and J calls and clone size; D and trimming were determined from the DNA. Altogether 52,000 or so clones are present, about three quarters being singletons, with the ten largest covering about 20%. The junction had 8 bases not matched to a gene; V was cut back by 3 bases and J by 4 bases. The germline V gene has CDR1 MGHRA and CDR2 YSYEKL. This CDR3 is built from 15 residues.

Source material: peripheral blood. The sequence was obtained from a man aged 50 to 59 with active or convalescent COVID-19. This chain links TRBV4-1 with TRBJ1-2, with TRBD1 matching over 7 bases. In DNA form, the CDR3 reads TGCGCCAGCAGCCAGCAGACAGGGCTTACCTATGGCTACACCTTC. It translates to CASSQQTGLTYGYTF.